This T cell receptor beta chain was observed in a study of blood T cells in healthy people across ages. Regarding the study as a whole: Diversity was higher, and naive CD4+ cells more numerous, in long-lived donors than in aged donors. One million T cells yielded diversity estimates that were considered underestimates.

To note about this clonotype: The antigen remains unidentified. This sequence may be a read error, since a much larger clone differs from it by one base.

Through a sample-barcoded 5' primer and a J-beta primer mix, a second PCR was run for roughly 6 to 12 cycles. TCRdb used MiXCR to reprocess the 5' RACE reads, holding one entry per CDR3 protein. The data contain roughly 650,000 distinct CDR3 sequences, roughly 32% of them singletons. Germline V gene sequence: CDR1 SEHNR, CDR2 FQNEAQ (reference sequence). Trimming removed 1 base from V and 13 bases from J; junction bases left unmatched: 13. The CDR3 loop spans 15 amino acids. The chain recombines TRBV7-9 with TRBJ2-1, with 7 bases that match TRBD2. The source is a woman older than 75 in good health. Input material: blood. The CDR3 is CASSLGGGASETQFF. The CDR3 nucleotides are TGTGCCAGCAGCTTAGGGGGAGGGGCATCGGAGACCCAGTTCTTC.